This T cell receptor (beta chain) was obtained from a study of blood T cell repertoires in COVID-19. V was clipped by 3 bases and J by 8 bases; unmatched bases: 9. The CDR3 sequence is 14 residues long. CDR1 is SGHDT and CDR2 is YYEEEE in the germline V gene. Repertoires were generated with immunoSEQ multiplex PCR, while TCRdb's copy carries only in-frame clones and drops some. Among some 300,000 clones, roughly nine tenths were seen once, and the ten largest hold less than 3.5%. Enrollees, about 18 to 89 years old, lived in some 24 US areas. The chain has TRBV5-6 and TRBJ1-1; 8 bases match TRBD1. The sequenced sample was PBMCs or T cells enriched from blood (not recorded which). This receptor was taken from a woman aged 50 to 65 who had been exposed to COVID-19. In DNA, the CDR3 is TGTGCCAGCAGCTCGTCATATGACAGGGGCGAAGCTTTCTTT. Its protein is CASSSSYDRGEAFF.